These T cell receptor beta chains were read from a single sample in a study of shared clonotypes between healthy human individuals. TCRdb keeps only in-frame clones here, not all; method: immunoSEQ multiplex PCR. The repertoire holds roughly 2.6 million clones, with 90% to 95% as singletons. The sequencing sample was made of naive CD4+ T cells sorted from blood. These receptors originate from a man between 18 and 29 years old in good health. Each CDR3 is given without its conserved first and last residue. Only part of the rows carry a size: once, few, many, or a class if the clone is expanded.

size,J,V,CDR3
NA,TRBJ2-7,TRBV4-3,ASSQSRAGLANSYEQY
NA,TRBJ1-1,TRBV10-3,AISATGTGVNTEAF
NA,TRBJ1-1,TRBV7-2,ASSLGGTIMNTEAF
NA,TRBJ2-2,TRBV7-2,ASSSPGGWNTGELF
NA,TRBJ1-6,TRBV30,AWSPRGLGQGYNSPLH
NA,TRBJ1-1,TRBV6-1,ASSEAIRQGASTEAF
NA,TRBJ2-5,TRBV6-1,ASSEGGAGETQY
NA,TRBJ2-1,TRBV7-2,ASSPRVANTAYNEQF
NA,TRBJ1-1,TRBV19,ASSIGGRSRPNTEAF
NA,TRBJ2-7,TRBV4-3,ASSQETYRDPYEQY
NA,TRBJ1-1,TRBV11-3,ASSLGPMNTEAF
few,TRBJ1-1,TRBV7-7,ASSSGLNTEAF
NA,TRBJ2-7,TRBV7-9,ASSLDRGVYEQY
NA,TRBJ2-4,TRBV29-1,SVGQGHIQY
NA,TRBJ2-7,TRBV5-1,ASSLAGIGDEQY
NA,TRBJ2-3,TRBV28,ASSFSTDTQY
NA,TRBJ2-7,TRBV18,ASSQRDGSSYEQY
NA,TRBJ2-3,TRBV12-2,ASRLARGNTDTQY
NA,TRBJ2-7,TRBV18,ASSPLTGEYEQY
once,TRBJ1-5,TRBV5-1,ASSLDLGDPNQPQH
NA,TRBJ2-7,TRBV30,AWSLRDRAS
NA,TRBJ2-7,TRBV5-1,ASSDTGTGGHEQY
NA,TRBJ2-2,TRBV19,ASSGGGSTGELF
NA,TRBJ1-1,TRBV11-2,ASTLQGFRGMNTEAF
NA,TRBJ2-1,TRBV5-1,ASSQDRGALNEQF
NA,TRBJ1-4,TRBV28,ASRRGEATNEKLF
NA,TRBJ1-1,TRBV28,ASSSGQGGSEAF
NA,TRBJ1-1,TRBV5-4,ASSLMAGGNTEAF
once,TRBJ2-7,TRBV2,ASKARRDPYEQY
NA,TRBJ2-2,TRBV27,ASSSRRTALGPELF
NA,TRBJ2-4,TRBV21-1,APLPRDRGFRSGSPAKNIQY
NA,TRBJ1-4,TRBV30,AWSADRGWEKLF
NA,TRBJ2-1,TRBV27,ASSPRRASNEQF
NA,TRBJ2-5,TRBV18,ASSPGRERETQY
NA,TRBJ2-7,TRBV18,ATNDRGRGIYEQY
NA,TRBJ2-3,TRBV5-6,ASIPFGPSTDTQY
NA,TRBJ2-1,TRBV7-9,ASSLQGSSYNEQF
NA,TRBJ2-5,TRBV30,AWDARRTSGTQETQY
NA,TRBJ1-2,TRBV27,ASSLEAGTGGYT
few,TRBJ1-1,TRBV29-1,SVEDRGNTEAF
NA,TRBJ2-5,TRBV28,ASRRGVVETQY
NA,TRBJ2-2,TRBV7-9,ASSSPGTRTSGELF
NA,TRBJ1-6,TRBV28,ASSFPPAGRFGNSPLH
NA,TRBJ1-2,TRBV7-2,ASSLDFGVSKVYGYT
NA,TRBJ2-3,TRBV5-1,ASSTSGSRTDTQY
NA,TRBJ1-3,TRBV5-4,ASSLGGTINGNTIY
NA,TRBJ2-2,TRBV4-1,ASSQGNRGENTGELF
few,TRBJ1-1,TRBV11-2,ASSSRDRSRNTEAF
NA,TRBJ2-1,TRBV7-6,ASSLSGGGAVTGEQF
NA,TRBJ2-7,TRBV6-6,ASTGQGANEQY
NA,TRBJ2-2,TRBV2,ASRTGRDTGELF
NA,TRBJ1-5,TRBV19,ASSYQYQPQH
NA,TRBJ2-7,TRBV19,ASRIGPNTYEQY
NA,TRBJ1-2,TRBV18,ASSPPGQLNYGYT
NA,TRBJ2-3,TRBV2,ASRPPAGGLTDTQY
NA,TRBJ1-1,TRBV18,ASSQDRVAEAF